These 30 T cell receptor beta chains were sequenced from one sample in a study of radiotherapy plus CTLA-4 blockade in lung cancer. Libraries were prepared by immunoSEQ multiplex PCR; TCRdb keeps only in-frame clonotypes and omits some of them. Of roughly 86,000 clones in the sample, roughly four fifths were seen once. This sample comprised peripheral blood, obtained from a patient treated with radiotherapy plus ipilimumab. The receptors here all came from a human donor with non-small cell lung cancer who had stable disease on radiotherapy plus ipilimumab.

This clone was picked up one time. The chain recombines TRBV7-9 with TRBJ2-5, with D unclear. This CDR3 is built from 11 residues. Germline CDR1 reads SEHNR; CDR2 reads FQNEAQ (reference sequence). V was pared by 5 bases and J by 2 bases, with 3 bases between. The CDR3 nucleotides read TGTGCCAGCAGCGGACAAGAGACCCAGTACTTC. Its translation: CASSGQETQYF.

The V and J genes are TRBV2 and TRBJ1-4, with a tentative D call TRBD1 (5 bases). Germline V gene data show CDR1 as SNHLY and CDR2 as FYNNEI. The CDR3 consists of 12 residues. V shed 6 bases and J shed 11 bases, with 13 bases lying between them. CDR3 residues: CASRTTGGKLFF. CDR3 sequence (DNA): TGTGCCAGCAGGACAACCGGGGGGAAACTGTTTTTT.

CDR3 DNA: TGTGCCAGCAGTTTAGAACTAGCGGGAGCTGAGCAGTTCTTC. Its translation: CASSLELAGAEQFF. The V call is TRBV28, the J call TRBJ2-1; 11 bases fit TRBD2. V lost 2 bases and J lost 9; bases outside the gene matches: 3. The CDR3 extends over 14 amino acids. Germline V gives CDR1 MDHEN, CDR2 SYDVKM.

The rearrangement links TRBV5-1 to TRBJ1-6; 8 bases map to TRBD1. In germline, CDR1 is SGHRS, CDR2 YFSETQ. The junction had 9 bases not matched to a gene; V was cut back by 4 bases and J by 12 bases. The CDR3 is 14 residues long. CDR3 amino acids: CASSPGQALGPLHF. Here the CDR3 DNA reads TGCGCCAGCAGCCCGGGACAGGCGCTGGGACCCCTCCACTTT.

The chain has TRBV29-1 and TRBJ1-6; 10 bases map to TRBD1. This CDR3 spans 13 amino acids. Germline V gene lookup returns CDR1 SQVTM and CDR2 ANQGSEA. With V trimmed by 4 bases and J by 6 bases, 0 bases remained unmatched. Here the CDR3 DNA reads TGCAGCGTTGGGACAGGGGGTAATTCACCCCTCCACTTT. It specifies CSVGTGGNSPLHF.

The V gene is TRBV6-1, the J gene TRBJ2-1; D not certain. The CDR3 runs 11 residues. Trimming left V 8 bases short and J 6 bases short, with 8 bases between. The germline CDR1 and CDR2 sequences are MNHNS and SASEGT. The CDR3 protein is CASRLGNEQFF. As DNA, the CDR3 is TGTGCCAGCCGACTTGGCAATGAGCAGTTCTTC.

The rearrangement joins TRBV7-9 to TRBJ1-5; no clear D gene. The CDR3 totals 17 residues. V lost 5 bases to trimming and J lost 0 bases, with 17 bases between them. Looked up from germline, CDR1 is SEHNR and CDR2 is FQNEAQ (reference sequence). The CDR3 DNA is TGTGCCAGCAGCCAGACCCCAGGAGGCCTTAGCAATCAGCCCCAGCATTTT. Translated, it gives CASSQTPGGLSNQPQHF.

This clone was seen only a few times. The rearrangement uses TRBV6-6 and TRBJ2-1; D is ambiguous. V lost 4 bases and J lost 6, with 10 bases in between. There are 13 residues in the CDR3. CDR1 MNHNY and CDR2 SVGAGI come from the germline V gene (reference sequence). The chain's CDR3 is CASSSNTGNEQFF. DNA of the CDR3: TGTGCCAGCAGTTCCAACACGGGCAATGAGCAGTTCTTC.

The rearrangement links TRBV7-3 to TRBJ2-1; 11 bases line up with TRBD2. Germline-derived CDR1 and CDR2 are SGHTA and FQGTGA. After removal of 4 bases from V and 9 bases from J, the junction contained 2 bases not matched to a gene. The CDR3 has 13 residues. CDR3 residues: CASSSLAGGEQFF. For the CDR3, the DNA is TGTGCCAGCAGCTCCCTAGCGGGGGGTGAGCAGTTCTTC.

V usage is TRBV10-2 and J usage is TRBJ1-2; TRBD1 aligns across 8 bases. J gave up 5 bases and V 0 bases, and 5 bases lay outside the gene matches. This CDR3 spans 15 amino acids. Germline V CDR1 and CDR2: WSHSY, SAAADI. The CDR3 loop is CASSESPGGAYGYTF. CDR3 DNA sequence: TGCGCCAGCAGTGAGTCACCAGGGGGCGCATATGGCTACACCTTC.

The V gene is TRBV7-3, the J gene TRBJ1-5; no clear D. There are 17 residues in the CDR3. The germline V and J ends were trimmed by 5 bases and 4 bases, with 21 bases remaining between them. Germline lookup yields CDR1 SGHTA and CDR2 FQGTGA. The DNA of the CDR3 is TGTGCCAGCAGCCCTACGCAAGGGCAGCCAACAAATCAGCCCCAGCATTTT. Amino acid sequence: CASSPTQGQPTNQPQHF.

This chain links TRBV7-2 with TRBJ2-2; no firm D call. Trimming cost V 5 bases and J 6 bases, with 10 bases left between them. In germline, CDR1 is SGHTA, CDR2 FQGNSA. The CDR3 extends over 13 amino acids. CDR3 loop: CASSDNSSGELFF. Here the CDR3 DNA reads TGTGCCAGCAGCGACAACAGTTCCGGGGAGCTGTTTTTT. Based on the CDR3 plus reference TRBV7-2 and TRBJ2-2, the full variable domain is GAGVSQSPSNKVTEKGKDVELRCDPISGHTALYWYRQSLGQGLEFLIYFQGNSAPDKSGLPSDRFSAERTGGSVSTLTIQRTQQEDSAVYLCASSDNSSGELFFGEGSRLTVL.

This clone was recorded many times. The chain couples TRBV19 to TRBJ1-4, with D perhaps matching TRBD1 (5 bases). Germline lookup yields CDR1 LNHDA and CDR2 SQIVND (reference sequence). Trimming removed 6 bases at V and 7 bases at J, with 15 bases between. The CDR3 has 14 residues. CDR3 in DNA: TGTGCCAGTAGCACCGGGACCGGGAGTGAAAAACTGTTTTTT. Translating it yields CASSTGTGSEKLFF.

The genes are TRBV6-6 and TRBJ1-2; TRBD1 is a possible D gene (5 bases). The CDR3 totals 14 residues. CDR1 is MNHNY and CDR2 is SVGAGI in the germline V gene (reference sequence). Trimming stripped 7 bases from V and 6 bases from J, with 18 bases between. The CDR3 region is CASTRGGGIDGYTF. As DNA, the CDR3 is TGTGCCAGCACGCGCGGGGGGGGAATCGATGGCTACACCTTC.

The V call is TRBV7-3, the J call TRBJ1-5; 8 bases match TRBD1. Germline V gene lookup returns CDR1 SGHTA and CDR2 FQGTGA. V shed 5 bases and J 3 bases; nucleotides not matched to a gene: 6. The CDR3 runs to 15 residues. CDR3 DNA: TGTGCCAGCAGCAATCAGGGGGCGGTCAATCAGCCCCAGCATTTT. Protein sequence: CASSNQGAVNQPQHF.

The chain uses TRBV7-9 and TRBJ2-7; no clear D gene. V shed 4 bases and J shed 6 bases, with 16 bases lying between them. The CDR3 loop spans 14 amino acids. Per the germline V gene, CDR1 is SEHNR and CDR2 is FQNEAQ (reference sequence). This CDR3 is CASSSLDPLLEQYF. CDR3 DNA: TGTGCCAGCAGCTCCCTGGACCCTCTTCTCGAGCAGTACTTC.

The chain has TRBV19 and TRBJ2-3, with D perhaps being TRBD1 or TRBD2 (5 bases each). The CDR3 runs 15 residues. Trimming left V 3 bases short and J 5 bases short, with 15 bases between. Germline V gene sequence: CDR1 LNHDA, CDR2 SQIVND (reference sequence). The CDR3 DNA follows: TGTGCCAGTAGTATCCGGGGCGATCGGCAAGATACGCAGTATTTT. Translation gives CASSIRGDRQDTQYF.

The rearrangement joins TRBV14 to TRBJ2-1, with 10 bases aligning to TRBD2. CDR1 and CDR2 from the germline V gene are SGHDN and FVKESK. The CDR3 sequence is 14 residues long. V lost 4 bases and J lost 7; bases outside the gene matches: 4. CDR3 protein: CASSRASGSNEQFF. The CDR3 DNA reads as TGTGCCAGCAGCCGGGCTAGCGGGAGTAATGAGCAGTTCTTC.

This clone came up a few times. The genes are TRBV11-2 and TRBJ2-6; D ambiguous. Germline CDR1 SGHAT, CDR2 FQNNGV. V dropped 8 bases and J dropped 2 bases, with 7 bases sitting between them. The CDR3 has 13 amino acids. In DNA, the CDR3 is TGTGCCAGCGGACCTGCTGGGGCCAACGTCCTGACTTTC. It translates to CASGPAGANVLTF.

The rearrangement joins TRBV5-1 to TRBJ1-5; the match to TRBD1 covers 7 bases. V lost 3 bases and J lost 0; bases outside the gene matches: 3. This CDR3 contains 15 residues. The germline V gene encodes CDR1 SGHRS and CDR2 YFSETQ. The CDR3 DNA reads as TGCGCCAGCAGCTGGGGACAGTATAGCAATCAGCCCCAGCATTTT. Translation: CASSWGQYSNQPQHF.

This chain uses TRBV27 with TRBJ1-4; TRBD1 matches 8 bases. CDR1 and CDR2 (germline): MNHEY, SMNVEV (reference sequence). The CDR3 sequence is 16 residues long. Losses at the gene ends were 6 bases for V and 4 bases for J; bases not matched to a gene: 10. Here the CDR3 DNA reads TGTGCCAGCAGCACCCTCCGGGACAGGCATAATGAAAAACTGTTTTTT. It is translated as CASSTLRDRHNEKLFF. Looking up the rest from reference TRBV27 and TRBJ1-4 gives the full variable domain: EAQVTQNPRYLITVTGKKLTVTCSQNMNHEYMSWYRQDPGLGLRQIYYSMNVEVTDKGDVPEGYKVSRKEKRNFPLILESPSPNQTSLYFCASSTLRDRHNEKLFFGSGTQLSVL.

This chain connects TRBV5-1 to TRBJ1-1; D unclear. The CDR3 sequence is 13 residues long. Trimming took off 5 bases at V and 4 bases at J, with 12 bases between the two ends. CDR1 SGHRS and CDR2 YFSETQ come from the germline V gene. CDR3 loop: CASSSTSSTEAFF. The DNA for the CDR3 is TGCGCCAGCAGTTCCACCAGCAGCACTGAAGCTTTCTTT.

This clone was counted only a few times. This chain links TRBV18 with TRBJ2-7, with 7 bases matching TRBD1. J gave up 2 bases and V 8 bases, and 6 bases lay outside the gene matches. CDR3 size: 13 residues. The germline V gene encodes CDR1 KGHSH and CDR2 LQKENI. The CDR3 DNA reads TGTGCCAGCCGTCCGGGACAGACCTACGAGCAGTACTTC. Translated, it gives CASRPGQTYEQYF.

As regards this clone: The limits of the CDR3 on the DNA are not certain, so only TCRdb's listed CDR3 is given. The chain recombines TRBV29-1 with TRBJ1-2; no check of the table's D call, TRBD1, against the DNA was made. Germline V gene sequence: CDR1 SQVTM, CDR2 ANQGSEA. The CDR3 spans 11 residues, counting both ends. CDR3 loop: CSVGTGASGTF.

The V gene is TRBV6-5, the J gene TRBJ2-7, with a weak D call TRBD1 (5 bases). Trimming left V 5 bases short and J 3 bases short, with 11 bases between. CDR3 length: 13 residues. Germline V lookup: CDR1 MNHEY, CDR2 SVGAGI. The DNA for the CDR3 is TGTGCCAGCAGTGCTGGAAGGGGCTACGAGCAGTACTTC. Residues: CASSAGRGYEQYF.

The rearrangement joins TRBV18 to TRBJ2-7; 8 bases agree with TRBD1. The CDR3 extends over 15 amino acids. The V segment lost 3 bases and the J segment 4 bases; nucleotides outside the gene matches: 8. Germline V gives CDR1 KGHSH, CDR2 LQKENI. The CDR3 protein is CASSPRTGMGYEQYF. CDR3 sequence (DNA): TGTGCCAGCTCACCTCGGACAGGGATGGGTTACGAGCAGTACTTC.

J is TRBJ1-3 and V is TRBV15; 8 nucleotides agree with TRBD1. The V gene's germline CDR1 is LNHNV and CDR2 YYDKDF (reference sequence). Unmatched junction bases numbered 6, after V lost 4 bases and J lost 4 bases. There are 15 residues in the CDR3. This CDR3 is CATSILRGLGNTIYF. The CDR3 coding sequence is TGTGCCACCAGCATCCTCAGGGGGCTAGGAAACACCATATATTTT.

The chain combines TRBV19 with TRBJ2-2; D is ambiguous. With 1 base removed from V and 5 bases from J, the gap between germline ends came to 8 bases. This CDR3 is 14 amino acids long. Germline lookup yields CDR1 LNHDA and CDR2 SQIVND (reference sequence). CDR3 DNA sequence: TGTGCCAGTAGTATAGCCTTAGAAACCGGGGAGCTGTTTTTT. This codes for CASSIALETGELFF.

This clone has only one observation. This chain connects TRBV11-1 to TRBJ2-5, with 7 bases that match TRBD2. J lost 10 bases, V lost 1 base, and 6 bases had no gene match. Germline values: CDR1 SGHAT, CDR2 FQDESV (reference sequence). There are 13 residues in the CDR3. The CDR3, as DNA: TGTGCCAGCAGCTTAGGGGGGGGAAGAGACCAGTACTTC. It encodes CASSLGGGRDQYF.

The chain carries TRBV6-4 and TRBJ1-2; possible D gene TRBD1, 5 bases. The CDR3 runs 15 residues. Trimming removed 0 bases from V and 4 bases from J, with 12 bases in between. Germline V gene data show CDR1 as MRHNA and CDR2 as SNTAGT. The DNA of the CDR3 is TGTGCCAGCAGTGACTCCAGCAGGGCCCTCTATGGCTACACCTTC. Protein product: CASSDSSRALYGYTF.